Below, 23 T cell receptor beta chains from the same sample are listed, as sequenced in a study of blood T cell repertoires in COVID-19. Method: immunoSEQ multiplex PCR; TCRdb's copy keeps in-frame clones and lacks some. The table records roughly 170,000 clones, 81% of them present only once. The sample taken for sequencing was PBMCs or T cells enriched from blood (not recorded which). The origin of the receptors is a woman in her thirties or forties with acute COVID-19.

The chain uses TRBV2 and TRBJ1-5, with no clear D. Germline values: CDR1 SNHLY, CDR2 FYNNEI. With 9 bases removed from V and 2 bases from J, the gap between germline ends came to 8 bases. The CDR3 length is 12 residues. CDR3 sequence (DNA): TGTGCCAGTACTATGGGCAATCAGCCCCAGCATTTT. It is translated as CASTMGNQPQHF.

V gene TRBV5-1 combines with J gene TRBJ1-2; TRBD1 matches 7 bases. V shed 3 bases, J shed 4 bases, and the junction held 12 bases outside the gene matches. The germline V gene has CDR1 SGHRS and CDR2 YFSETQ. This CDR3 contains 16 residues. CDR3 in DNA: TGCGCCAGCAGCTCCACCGGGACAGCCCGCCTCTATGGCTACACCTTC. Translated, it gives CASSSTGTARLYGYTF. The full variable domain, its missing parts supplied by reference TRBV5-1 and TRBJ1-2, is KAGVTQTPRYLIKTRGQQVTLSCSPISGHRSVSWYQQTPGQGLQFLFEYFSETQRNKGNFPGRFSGRQFSNSRSEMNVSTLELGDSALYLCASSSTGTARLYGYTFGSGTRLTVV.

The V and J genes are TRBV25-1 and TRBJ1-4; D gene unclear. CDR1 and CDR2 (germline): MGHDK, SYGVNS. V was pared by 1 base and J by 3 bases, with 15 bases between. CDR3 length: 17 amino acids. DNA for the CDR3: TGTGCCAGCAGTGAATTTGGGGAAAGCGGGGCTAATGAAAAACTGTTTTTT. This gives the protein CASSEFGESGANEKLFF.

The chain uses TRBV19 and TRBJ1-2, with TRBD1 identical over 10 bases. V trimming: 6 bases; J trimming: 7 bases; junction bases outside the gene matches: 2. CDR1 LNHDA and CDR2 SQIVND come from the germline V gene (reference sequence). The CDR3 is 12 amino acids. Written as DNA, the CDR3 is TGTGCCAGTAGAGGGACAGGGGCTGGCTACACCTTC. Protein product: CASRGTGAGYTF.

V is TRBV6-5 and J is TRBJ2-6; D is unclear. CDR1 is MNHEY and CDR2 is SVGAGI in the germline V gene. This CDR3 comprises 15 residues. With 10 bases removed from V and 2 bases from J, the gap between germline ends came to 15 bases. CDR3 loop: CATLYYRPGANVLTF. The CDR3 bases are TGTGCCACGTTGTACTATAGACCTGGGGCCAACGTCCTGACTTTC.

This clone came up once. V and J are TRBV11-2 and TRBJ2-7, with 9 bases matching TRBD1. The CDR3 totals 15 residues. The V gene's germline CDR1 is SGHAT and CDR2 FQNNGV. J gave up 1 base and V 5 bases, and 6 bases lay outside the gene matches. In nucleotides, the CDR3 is TGTGCCAGCAGCCCGAGACAGGGGGATTCCTACGAGCAGTACGTC. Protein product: CASSPRQGDSYEQYV.

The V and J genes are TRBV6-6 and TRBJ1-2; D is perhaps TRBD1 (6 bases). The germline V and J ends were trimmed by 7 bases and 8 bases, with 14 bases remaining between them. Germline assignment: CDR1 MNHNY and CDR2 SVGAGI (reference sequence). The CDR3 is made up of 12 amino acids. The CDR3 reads CASTQGRGGYTF. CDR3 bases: TGTGCCAGCACTCAGGGTAGGGGGGGCTACACCTTC.

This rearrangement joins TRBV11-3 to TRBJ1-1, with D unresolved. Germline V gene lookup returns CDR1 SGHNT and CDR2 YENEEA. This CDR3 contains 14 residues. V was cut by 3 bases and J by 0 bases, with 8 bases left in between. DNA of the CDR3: TGTGCCAGCAGCTTTGGGGAGGTGAACACTGAAGCTTTCTTT. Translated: CASSFGEVNTEAFF.

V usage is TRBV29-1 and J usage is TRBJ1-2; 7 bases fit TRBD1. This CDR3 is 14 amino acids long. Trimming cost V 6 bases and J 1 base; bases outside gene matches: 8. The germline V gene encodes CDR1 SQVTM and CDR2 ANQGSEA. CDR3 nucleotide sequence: TGCAGCGTAACAGGGGTAGGGAATAACTATGGCTACACCTTC. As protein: CSVTGVGNNYGYTF. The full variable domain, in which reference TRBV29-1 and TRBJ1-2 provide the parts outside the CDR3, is SAVISQKPSRDICQRGTSLTIQCQVDSQVTMMFWYRQQPGQSLTLIATANQGSEATYESGFVIDKFPISRPNLTFSTLTVSNMSPEDSSIYLCSVTGVGNNYGYTFGSGTRLTVV.

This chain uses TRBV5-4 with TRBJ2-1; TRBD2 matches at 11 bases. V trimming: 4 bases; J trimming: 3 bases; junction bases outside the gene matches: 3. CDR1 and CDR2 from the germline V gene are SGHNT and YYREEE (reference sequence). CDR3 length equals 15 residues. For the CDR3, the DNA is TGTGCCAGCAGCCCTAGCGGGAGGCTCTACAATGAGCAGTTCTTC. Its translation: CASSPSGRLYNEQFF. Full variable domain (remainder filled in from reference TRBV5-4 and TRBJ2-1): ETGVTQSPTHLIKTRGQQVTLRCSSQSGHNTVSWYQQALGQGPQFIFQYYREEENGRGNFPPRFSGLQFPNYSSELNVNALELDDSALYLCASSPSGRLYNEQFFGPGTRLTVL.

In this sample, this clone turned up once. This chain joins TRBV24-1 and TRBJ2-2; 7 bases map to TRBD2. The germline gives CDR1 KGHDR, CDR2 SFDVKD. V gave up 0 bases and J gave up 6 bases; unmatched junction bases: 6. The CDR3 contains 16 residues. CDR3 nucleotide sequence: TGTGCCACCAGTGATTTGACTAGCGCAGGGCCCGGGGAGCTGTTTTTT. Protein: CATSDLTSAGPGELFF.

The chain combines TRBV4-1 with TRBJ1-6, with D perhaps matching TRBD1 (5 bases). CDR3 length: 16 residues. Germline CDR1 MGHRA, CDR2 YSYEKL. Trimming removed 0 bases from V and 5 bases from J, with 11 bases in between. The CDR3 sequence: CASSQDQGSDNSPLHF. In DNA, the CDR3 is TGCGCCAGCAGCCAAGATCAGGGATCCGATAATTCACCCCTCCACTTT.

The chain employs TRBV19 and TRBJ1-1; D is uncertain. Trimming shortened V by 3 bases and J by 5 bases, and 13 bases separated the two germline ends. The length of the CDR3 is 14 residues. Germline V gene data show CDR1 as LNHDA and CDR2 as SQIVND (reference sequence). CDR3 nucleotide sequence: TGTGCCAGTAGTATCTACTTAACGGGAACTGAAGCTTTCTTT. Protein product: CASSIYLTGTEAFF.

The CDR3 nucleotides read TGTGCCAGCAGTGAGGGCAGCGGTGGGACCCAGTACTTC. It specifies CASSEGSGGTQYF. The chain is built from TRBV6-1 and TRBJ2-5; D perhaps matches TRBD2 (5 bases). The CDR3 contains 13 residues. Germline loops: CDR1 MNHNS, CDR2 SASEGT. Deletions cut 3 bases from V and 7 bases from J, with 12 bases between.

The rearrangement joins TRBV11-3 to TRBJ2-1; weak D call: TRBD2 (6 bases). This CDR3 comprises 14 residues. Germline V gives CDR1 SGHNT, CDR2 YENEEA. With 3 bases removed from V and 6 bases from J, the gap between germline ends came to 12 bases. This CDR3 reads CASSLRGLINEQFF. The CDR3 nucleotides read TGTGCCAGCAGCTTGAGGGGACTTATCAATGAGCAGTTCTTC. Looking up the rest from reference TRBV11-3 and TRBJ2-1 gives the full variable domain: EAGVVQSPRYKIIEKKQPVAFWCNPISGHNTLYWYLQNLGQGPELLIRYENEEAVDDSQLPKDRFSAERLKGVDSTLKIQPAELGDSAVYLCASSLRGLINEQFFGPGTRLTVL.

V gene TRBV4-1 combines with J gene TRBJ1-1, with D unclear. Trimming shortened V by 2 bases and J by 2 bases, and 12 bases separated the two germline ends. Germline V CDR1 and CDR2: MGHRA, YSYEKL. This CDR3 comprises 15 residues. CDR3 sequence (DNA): TGCGCCAGCAGCCAACGTGACACGCGTAACACTGAAGCTTTCTTT. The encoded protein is CASSQRDTRNTEAFF.

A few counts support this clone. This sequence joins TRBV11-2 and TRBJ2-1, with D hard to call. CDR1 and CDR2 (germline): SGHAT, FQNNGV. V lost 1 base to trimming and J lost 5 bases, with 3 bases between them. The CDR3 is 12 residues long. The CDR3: CASSLVDNEQFF. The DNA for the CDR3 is TGTGCCAGCAGCTTAGTAGACAATGAGCAGTTCTTC.

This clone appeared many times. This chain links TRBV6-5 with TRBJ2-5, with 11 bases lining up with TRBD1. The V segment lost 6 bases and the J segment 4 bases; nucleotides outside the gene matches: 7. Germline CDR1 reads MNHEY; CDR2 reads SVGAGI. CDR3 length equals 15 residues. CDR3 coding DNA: TGTGCCAGCAGCCGAGGGACAGGGGGACGAGAGACCCAGTACTTC. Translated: CASSRGTGGRETQYF.

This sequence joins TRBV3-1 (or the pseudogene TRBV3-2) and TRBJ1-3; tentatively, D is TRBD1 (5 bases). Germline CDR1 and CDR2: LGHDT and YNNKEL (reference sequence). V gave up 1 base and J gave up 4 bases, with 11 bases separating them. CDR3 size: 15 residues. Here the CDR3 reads CASSQGAGPGNTIYF. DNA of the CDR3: TGTGCCAGCAGCCAAGGAGCAGGGCCAGGAAACACCATATATTTT.

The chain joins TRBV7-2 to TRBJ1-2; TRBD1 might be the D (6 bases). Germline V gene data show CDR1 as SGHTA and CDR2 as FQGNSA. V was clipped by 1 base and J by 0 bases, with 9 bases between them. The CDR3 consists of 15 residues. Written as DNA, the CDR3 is TGTGCCAGCAGCTTAGATTGGACAGCTAACTATGGCTACACCTTC. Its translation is CASSLDWTANYGYTF.

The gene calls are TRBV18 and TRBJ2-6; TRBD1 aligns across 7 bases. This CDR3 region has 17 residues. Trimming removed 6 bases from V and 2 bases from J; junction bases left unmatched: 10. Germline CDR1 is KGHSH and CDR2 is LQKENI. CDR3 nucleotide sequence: TGTGCCAGCTCGAACGACAGGGAGTTGGCTGGGGCCAACGTCCTGACTTTC. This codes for CASSNDRELAGANVLTF.

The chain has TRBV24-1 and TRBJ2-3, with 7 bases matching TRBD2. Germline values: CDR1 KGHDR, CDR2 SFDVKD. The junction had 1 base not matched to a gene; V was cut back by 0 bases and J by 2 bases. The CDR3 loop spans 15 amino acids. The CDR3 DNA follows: TGTGCCACCAGTGATTTGCAGCGGGACACAGATACGCAGTATTTT. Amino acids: CATSDLQRDTDTQYF.

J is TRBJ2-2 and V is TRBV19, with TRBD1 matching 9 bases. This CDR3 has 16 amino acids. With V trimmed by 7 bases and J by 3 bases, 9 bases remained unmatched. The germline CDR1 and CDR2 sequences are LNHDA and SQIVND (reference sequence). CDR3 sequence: CASKRPGQGYTGELFF. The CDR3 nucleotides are TGTGCCAGTAAGAGGCCGGGACAGGGCTACACCGGGGAGCTGTTTTTT. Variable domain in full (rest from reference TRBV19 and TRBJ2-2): DGGITQSPKYLFRKEGQNVTLSCEQNLNHDAMYWYRQDPGQGLRLIYYSQIVNDFQKGDIAEGYSVSREKKESFPLTVTSAQKNPTAFYLCASKRPGQGYTGELFFGEGSRLTVL.